This note documents a single TCR beta chain sequence. There is no known antigen for this receptor. There are no base qualities to consult, and no much larger clone falls within one base. This sample stems from a study of lymphopenia after photon versus proton radiotherapy (dated by TCRdb to between 2017 and 2020). Some background on the complete study: The immunological effects of photon versus proton radiation therapy were compared in patients with gastrointestinal tumors who developed high-grade lymphopenia. The cohort included approximately 22 patients with gastrointestinal tumors who developed lymphopenia after receiving either photon or proton therapy. The study aimed to characterize how the two radiation modalities differ in their impact on the immune system.

The paper as a whole reports these results and caveats: Among patients across the cohort who died, overall survival time showed an inverse correlation with a larger post-nadir drop in TCR diversity. Relative stability during treatment was observed in proton-treated patients, whereas loss of naive T cells and TCR diversity and gain of effector/memory populations were observed in photon-treated patients. The survival association was examined only in patients who died, and the authors described better survival with proton therapy as a possibility, not as a demonstrated result. Once the lymphocyte count had reached its nadir, the repertoires of photon-treated patients showed oligoclonal expansion, particularly of CD8+ Temra cells, and this expansion drove the decline in diversity.

Libraries were prepared through the immunoSEQ multiplex PCR assay. Deep sequencing of rearranged TCR beta loci, alongside multiparametric flow cytometry, was used to profile T cell repertoires. Sourced from immuneACCESS, this table was stored by TCRdb with only in-frame sequences that have V and J called. A share of the clones is absent; for the studies checked, an unresolved V gene accounts for under half, and the remainder has no known explanation. This sample lists over 50,000 clones; 86% were detected once. Clones ranked in the top ten supply about 2% of the sample. The CDR3 spans 21 residues, from the cysteine through the phenylalanine. This entry keeps only the CDR3 DNA: 63 bases, framed from base 1. Clipping removes 3 bases from V and 0 bases from J, with 18 as the unmatched junction base count. The germline V gene encodes CDR1 KGHSH and CDR2 LQKENI.

The sequence was obtained from a man aged 35-49 years with gastric cancer. Recombination joined TRBV18 with TRBJ2-3, and TRBD2 matches 10 of the central bases. The sample was peripheral blood, taken from a patient treated with photon-based radiotherapy. CDR3 sequence: CASSPRDRSSGGTTSTDTQYF. The nucleotide sequence is TGTGCCAGCTCACCCCGGGACAGATCTAGCGGGGGAACCACTAGCACAGATACGCAGTATTTT.